The present entry profiles one T cell receptor beta chain with its context. Its antigen remains unknown. Sample donors were healthy Caucasian individuals that came from Russia, aged roughly 6 to 90. The CDR3 contains 16 residues. Trimming took 0 bases from V and 7 from J; bases not matched to a gene: 10. Per germline, CDR1 ENHRY and CDR2 SYGVKD. The sample is drawn from a study of blood T cells in healthy people across ages. At the level of the study: About one barcoded beta molecule per two T cells was captured by template switching. Study findings and constraints: Considered underestimates were the diversity estimates obtained from one million T cells.

PCR was performed a second time for about 7 to 11 cycles using a sample-barcoded 5' primer and a J-beta primer mix. Every molecule of cDNA carried a tag from a template-switch adaptor with 12 random nucleotides. TCRdb ran MiXCR on the 5' RACE reads and lists one entry per CDR3 protein. The sample has over a million distinct CDR3 sequences; 42% are singletons. This clonotype was obtained from a young woman in good health. Sequencing input: blood. This chain uses TRBV10-3 with TRBJ2-7; 9 nucleotides agree with TRBD2. CDR3 nucleotide sequence: TGTGCCATCAGTGAGTCTTTTGCGGGAGGGCCTGGAGAGCAGTACTTC. This gives the protein CAISESFAGGPGEQYF.